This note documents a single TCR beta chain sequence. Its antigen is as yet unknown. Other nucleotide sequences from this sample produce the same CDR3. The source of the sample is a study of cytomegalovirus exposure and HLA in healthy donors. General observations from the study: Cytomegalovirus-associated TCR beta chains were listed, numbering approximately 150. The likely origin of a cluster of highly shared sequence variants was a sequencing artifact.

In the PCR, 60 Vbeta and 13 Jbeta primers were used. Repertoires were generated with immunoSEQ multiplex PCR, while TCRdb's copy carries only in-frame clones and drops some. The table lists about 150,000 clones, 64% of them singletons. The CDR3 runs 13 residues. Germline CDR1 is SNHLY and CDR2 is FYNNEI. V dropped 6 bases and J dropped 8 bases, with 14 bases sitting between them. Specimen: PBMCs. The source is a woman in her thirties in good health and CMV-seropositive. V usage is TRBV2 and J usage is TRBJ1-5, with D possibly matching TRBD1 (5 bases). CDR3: CASSGEGAEPQHF. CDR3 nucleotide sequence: TGTGCCAGCAGCGGTGAAGGGGCTGAGCCCCAGCATTTT.